What follows are 6 T cell receptor beta chains derived from one specimen sequenced in a study of T cells after yellow fever vaccination. TCRdb reprocessed the 5' RACE reads with MiXCR, giving one entry per CDR3 protein. The sample has under 400,000 distinct CDR3 sequences; 11% are singletons. The sequenced sample was PBMCs, obtained on the day of the first yellow fever vaccination. The source is a young man who received the YFV17D yellow fever vaccine.

The chain joins TRBV7-2 to TRBJ2-1; TRBD2 aligns across 11 bases. Per germline, CDR1 SGHTA and CDR2 FQGNSA. The CDR3 loop spans 14 amino acids. The V segment lost 1 base and the J segment 15 bases; nucleotides outside the gene matches: 8. The CDR3 DNA is TGTGCCAGCAGCTTAGGTCGTAGCGGGGGGGCGGGGTTCTTC. As protein: CASSLGRSGGAGFF.

This clonotype showed up just a few times. The rearrangement joins TRBV30 to TRBJ2-3; weak D call: TRBD2 (5 bases). The V and J ends lost 0 bases and 2 bases respectively, with 9 bases between them. Germline CDR1 GTSNPN, CDR2 SVGIG (reference sequence). The CDR3 totals 14 residues. CDR3 in amino acids: CAWSVGGHTDTQYF. CDR3 coding DNA: TGTGCCTGGAGTGTAGGCGGGCACACAGATACGCAGTATTTT. Based on the CDR3 plus reference TRBV30 and TRBJ2-3, the full variable domain is SQTIHQWPATLVQPVGSPLSLECTVEGTSNPNLYWYRQAAGRGLQLLFYSVGIGQISSEVPQNLSASRPQDRQFILSSKKLLLSDSGFYLCAWSVGGHTDTQYFGPGTRLTVL.

The chain's CDR3 is CASTWGSSYNSPLHF. CDR3 in DNA: TGTGCCAGCACCTGGGGGAGTTCCTATAATTCACCCCTCCACTTT. The chain employs TRBV12-3 or TRBV12-4 and TRBJ1-6; D perhaps matches TRBD1 (5 bases). The V gene lost 7 bases and the J gene lost 1 base, with 11 bases spanning the gap. The CDR3 has 15 residues.

The V call is TRBV6-2 or TRBV6-3, the J call TRBJ2-6; 7 bases match TRBD1. This CDR3 region has 16 residues. V was pared by 5 bases and J by 2 bases, with 6 bases of the junction left unmatched. Germline values: CDR1 MNHEY, CDR2 SVGEGT. CDR3 in DNA: TGTGCCAGCAGTGGAGACAGGGCCCCTGGGGCCAACGTCCTGACTTTC. Its protein product is CASSGDRAPGANVLTF.

This chain joins TRBV4-3 and TRBJ2-4; either TRBD1 or TRBD2 may supply D (5 bases each). The CDR3 spans 14 residues. The V gene's germline CDR1 is LGHNA and CDR2 YSLEER. With 5 bases removed from V and 9 bases from J, the gap between germline ends came to 17 bases. The CDR3 spells CASSSGTVASIQYF. DNA of the CDR3: TGCGCCAGCAGCTCTGGGACGGTAGCGAGCATTCAGTACTTC.

CDR3 in amino acids: CASSPRGGPRGYGYTF. The CDR3, as DNA: TGTGCCAGCAGCCCTAGGGGGGGGCCTAGGGGCTATGGCTACACCTTC. The V and J genes are TRBV7-2 and TRBJ1-2; D is possibly TRBD1 (6 bases). This CDR3 is 16 amino acids long. Per germline, CDR1 SGHTA and CDR2 FQGNSA. Trimming removed 5 bases from V and 4 bases from J, with 20 bases in between.